This record covers a single TCR beta chain. Its antigen is still unknown. Germline CDR1 reads SGHRS; CDR2 reads YFSETQ. CDR3 length: 21 residues. With 0 bases clipped from V and 0 bases from J, the junction kept 17 bases outside the gene matches. These data come from a study of CD8 T cells in ankylosing spondylitis. TCRdb used MiXCR to reprocess the 5' RACE reads, holding one entry per CDR3 protein. Among about 330,000 distinct CDR3 sequences, around 8% were seen once, and the ten largest hold approximately 15%. Whole-study results and caveats: Typical of ankylosing spondylitis blood, it appeared, was a TCR beta motif of fewer than ten highly homologous variants.

Sequencing was done on a sample of blood, either unsorted or a sorted T cell fraction (not recorded which). The receptor was isolated from a male donor with ankylosing spondylitis. The chain recombines TRBV5-1 with TRBJ2-1; 8 bases match TRBD2. The CDR3 bases are TGCGCCAGCAGCTTGGTTCCCGGGAGGGGTACGGGGGCCAGCTCCTACAATGAGCAGTTCTTC. Translated: CASSLVPGRGTGASSYNEQFF.